These 17 T cell receptor beta chains share one sample of origin, sequenced in a study of blood T cell repertoires in COVID-19. Measured with immunoSEQ multiplex PCR; TCRdb has only the in-frame clones, and not every one. The sample contains about 310,000 clones, around 90% of which appear only once. The sequencing sample was made of peripheral blood. The receptors here all came from a woman between 40 and 50 years old with COVID-19, enrolled during active disease.

The rearrangement uses TRBV9 and TRBJ2-5; TRBD2 matches 15 bases. Germline CDR1 reads SGDLS; CDR2 reads YYNGEE. The CDR3 totals 17 residues. V lost 2 bases, J lost 5 bases, and 7 bases stayed unmatched. DNA for the CDR3: TGTGCCAGCAGCGTGGGACTAGCGGGGGGCAGGCCGGAGACCCAGTACTTC. Amino acid sequence: CASSVGLAGGRPETQYF. The entire variable domain, with the rest obtained from reference TRBV9 and TRBJ2-5, is as follows: DSGVTQTPKHLITATGQRVTLRCSPRSGDLSVYWYQQSLDQGLQFLIQYYNGEERAKGNILERFSAQQFPDLHSELNLSSLELGDSALYFCASSVGLAGGRPETQYFGPGTRLLVL.

This clone occurred many times. The gene calls are TRBV20-1 and TRBJ1-1; unclear D gene. CDR1 is DFQATT, CDR2 SNEGSKA, per germline (reference sequence). This CDR3 region has 14 residues. Trimming took 3 bases from V and 7 from J, leaving 18 bases between them. The CDR3 nucleotides are TGCAGTGCTAGTGCGAGGGCCAGGACCATTGAAGCTTTCTTT. Its protein product is CSASARARTIEAFF.

This clone occurred a few times. The gene calls are TRBV6-2 or TRBV6-3 and TRBJ1-6; 9 bases are shared with TRBD1. Germline CDR1 reads MNHEY; CDR2 reads SVGEGT. The V gene end was trimmed by 4 bases and the J gene end by 8 bases; junction bases not matched to a gene: 6. This CDR3 is 15 amino acids long. CDR3 in DNA: TGTGCCAGCAGTTCCGGGGGACAGGGTGATTCACCCCTCCACTTT. Amino acids: CASSSGGQGDSPLHF.

The rearrangement uses TRBV28 and TRBJ1-2; a possible D gene is TRBD1 (6 bases). Germline V gene sequence: CDR1 MDHEN, CDR2 SYDVKM. The length of the CDR3 is 15 residues. Trimming pared 6 bases from V and 2 bases from J, leaving 16 bases between. The CDR3, as DNA: TGTGCCAGCAGCCTGCTTGGGCAGGGGAACTATGGCTACACCTTC. Translated: CASSLLGQGNYGYTF.

This sequence joins TRBV30 and TRBJ2-1; D is ambiguous. The CDR3 loop spans 14 amino acids. Per germline, CDR1 GTSNPN and CDR2 SVGIG (reference sequence). Trimming stripped 0 bases from V and 6 bases from J, with 12 bases between. CDR3 bases: TGTGCCTGGAGTGTACCCGAAGCCCGCAATGAGCAGTTCTTC. Amino acid sequence: CAWSVPEARNEQFF.

The chain recombines TRBV5-1 with TRBJ2-7; TRBD2 matches at 8 bases. There are 15 residues in the CDR3. Per germline, CDR1 SGHRS and CDR2 YFSETQ. Trimming took 6 bases from V and 0 from J; bases not matched to a gene: 8. CDR3 bases: TGCGCCAGCACCCGATATAGCGGGACCTCCTACGAGCAGTACTTC. This gives the protein CASTRYSGTSYEQYF.

This chain links TRBV14 with TRBJ2-1; perhaps TRBD1 as D (6 bases). CDR1 and CDR2 (germline): SGHDN, FVKESK. V was shortened by 4 bases and J by 2 bases, with 12 bases between the two germline ends. The CDR3 spans 15 residues. Here the CDR3 reads CASSRGQRTYNEQFF. CDR3 bases: TGTGCCAGCAGCCGGGGGCAGAGGACCTACAATGAGCAGTTCTTC.

This rearrangement joins TRBV15 to TRBJ1-4; 8 nucleotides align to TRBD1. Germline values: CDR1 LNHNV, CDR2 YYDKDF (reference sequence). V trimming: 0 bases; J trimming: 11 bases; junction bases outside the gene matches: 8. The CDR3 is 15 residues long. The CDR3 region has the DNA TGTGCCACCAGCAGAGAAGGACAGGGTGTGGGGAAACTGTTTTTT. Its protein product is CATSREGQGVGKLFF.

This clone turned up a few times. The chain couples TRBV19 to TRBJ1-1; the D is unclear. The CDR3 extends over 13 amino acids. The V end lost 7 bases, the J end lost 1 base, and 10 bases lay between the germline ends. Germline V gene data show CDR1 as LNHDA and CDR2 as SQIVND (reference sequence). The CDR3 DNA sequence: TGTGCCAGTAAGGACTTAGGGAACACTGAAGCTTTCTTT. It codes for CASKDLGNTEAFF.

The rearrangement joins TRBV28 to TRBJ2-1, with 8 bases identical to TRBD2. The junction had 8 bases not matched to a gene; V was cut back by 6 bases and J by 7 bases. In germline, CDR1 is MDHEN, CDR2 SYDVKM. The length of the CDR3 is 14 residues. CDR3 nucleotides: TGTGCCAGCAGATTAAGCGGGAGACGGAATGAGCAGTTCTTC. Protein sequence: CASRLSGRRNEQFF.

The CDR3 region has the DNA TGTGCCACCAGTGTAGACGGGACTAGCGGGGGTCGGGAGACCCAGTACTTC. Translating it yields CATSVDGTSGGRETQYF. The chain recombines TRBV24-1 with TRBJ2-5, with 14 bases that match TRBD2. The CDR3 length is 17 residues. CDR1 KGHDR and CDR2 SFDVKD come from the germline V gene. V gave up 5 bases and J gave up 5 bases; unmatched junction bases: 9.

The chain uses TRBV19 and TRBJ2-2; 10 bases agree with TRBD2. The CDR3 sequence is 16 residues long. V was clipped by 7 bases and J by 5 bases; unmatched bases: 10. Germline CDR1 reads LNHDA; CDR2 reads SQIVND (reference sequence). CDR3 loop: CASTPWVLAGTGELFF. The CDR3 region has the DNA TGTGCCAGTACCCCCTGGGTACTAGCGGGGACCGGGGAGCTGTTTTTT.

The chain combines TRBV6-1 with TRBJ1-4; 7 positions match TRBD1. The V gene end was trimmed by 2 bases and the J gene end by 10 bases; junction bases not matched to a gene: 7. CDR1 MNHNS and CDR2 SASEGT come from the germline V gene. This CDR3 contains 14 residues. The CDR3 DNA sequence: TGTGCCAGCAGTGAAAGGGGGCGCTGGGGAAAACTGTTTTTT. It is translated as CASSERGRWGKLFF.

The chain carries TRBV19 and TRBJ1-2; TRBD1 is a possible D gene (5 bases). CDR1 is LNHDA and CDR2 is SQIVND in the germline V gene (reference sequence). CDR3 length equals 14 residues. Trimming shortened V by 8 bases and J by 6 bases, and 19 bases separated the two germline ends. Here the CDR3 reads CASAMVVRANGYTF. In DNA form, the CDR3 reads TGTGCCAGTGCCATGGTCGTCAGGGCTAATGGCTACACCTTC.

This rearrangement joins TRBV5-1 to TRBJ1-1, with D unresolved. Trimming cost V 5 bases and J 4 bases, with 15 bases left between them. Germline values: CDR1 SGHRS, CDR2 YFSETQ. The CDR3 is made up of 14 amino acids. CDR3 sequence (DNA): TGCGCCAGCAGTTTAGGCGCACGGAGCACTGAAGCTTTCTTT. As protein: CASSLGARSTEAFF.

The genes are TRBV4-1 and TRBJ2-7; 7 bases map to TRBD1. This CDR3 has 18 residues. J was trimmed by 6 bases and V by 4 bases; bases with no gene match: 21. The germline gives CDR1 MGHRA, CDR2 YSYEKL. Here the CDR3 DNA reads TGCGCCAGCAGCCGAACGACAGGGAAGGTCTGGGGGTTGATCGAGCAGTACTTC. Translation: CASSRTTGKVWGLIEQYF.

This chain links TRBV19 with TRBJ2-7; no clear D gene. Germline V lookup: CDR1 LNHDA, CDR2 SQIVND (reference sequence). The ends were cut back, 0 bases at V and 3 bases at J, with 12 bases in the middle. This CDR3 is built from 15 residues. In DNA, the CDR3 is TGTGCCAGTAGTATAGACGGGTCAAGATTCTACGAGCAGTACTTC. Its translation: CASSIDGSRFYEQYF.